These T cell receptor beta chains were read from a single sample in a study of early T cells in non-severe SARS-CoV-2 infection. TCRdb redid the calling of the 5' RACE reads with MiXCR, one entry per CDR3 protein. Of approximately 77,000 distinct CDR3 sequences listed, around 12% are singletons. Sequencing was done on a sample of whole blood. These receptors originate from an adult who was a healthcare worker with PCR-confirmed SARS-CoV-2 infection or an uninfected control (not recorded which). CDR3s include the opening cysteine and the closing phenylalanine or tryptophan. The order of the fields is clone size, J gene, V gene, D gene, CDR3 DNA, CDR3 protein. The D gene is left open where the match is weak. Some rows have no size entry. The others give once, few or many, or a class for an expanded clone.

clone size: few; J gene: TRBJ1-2; V gene: TRBV5-6; D gene: .; CDR3 DNA: TGTGCCAGCAGCTTGGTGGCAGGGGTGCAGGGCGGCTACACCTTC; CDR3 protein: CASSLVAGVQGGYTF
clone size: .; J gene: TRBJ2-5; V gene: TRBV20-1; D gene: TRBD2; CDR3 DNA: TGCAGTGCTAGAAACCCTAGCGGGAGCGGGGAGACCCAGTACTTC; CDR3 protein: CSARNPSGSGETQYF
clone size: .; J gene: TRBJ2-1; V gene: TRBV25-1; D gene: TRBD2; CDR3 DNA: TGTGCCAGCAGTTCTATTGGACTAGCGGGAGGAGTTAATGAGCAGTTCTTC; CDR3 protein: CASSSIGLAGGVNEQFF
clone size: .; J gene: TRBJ2-3; V gene: TRBV29-1; D gene: TRBD1; CDR3 DNA: TGCAGCGCCTCCTCCGGACAGGGGGCCTCCCTTAGCACAGATACGCAGTATTTT; CDR3 protein: CSASSGQGASLSTDTQYF
clone size: many; J gene: TRBJ2-2; V gene: TRBV7-9; D gene: .; CDR3 DNA: TGTGCCAGCAGCTCCGCCGCCGGCTGGGAGCTGTTTTTT; CDR3 protein: CASSSAAGWELFF
clone size: .; J gene: TRBJ2-1; V gene: TRBV7-8; D gene: TRBD2; CDR3 DNA: TGTGCCAGCAGCCTAGGAGGGAGCGGGAGTTGGAATGAGCAGTTCTTC; CDR3 protein: CASSLGGSGSWNEQFF
clone size: few; J gene: TRBJ2-3; V gene: TRBV11-3; D gene: .; CDR3 DNA: TGTGCCAGCAGCCTAGGGCAGATCGATACGCAGTATTTT; CDR3 protein: CASSLGQIDTQYF
clone size: many; J gene: TRBJ2-1; V gene: TRBV7-2; D gene: TRBD2; CDR3 DNA: TGTGCCAGCAGCTTCCTCGGCGGGAGCTCCTACAATGAGCAGTTCTTC; CDR3 protein: CASSFLGGSSYNEQFF
clone size: many; J gene: TRBJ2-3; V gene: TRBV3-1; D gene: .; CDR3 DNA: TGTGCCAGCAGCCAAGATCAAGAACGGCTTACCCGACAAGCGCAGTATTTT; CDR3 protein: CASSQDQERLTRQAQYF
clone size: many; J gene: TRBJ2-1; V gene: TRBV24-1; D gene: TRBD2; CDR3 DNA: TGTGCCACCATGTTTAGCGGGAGCTCCTACAATGAGCAGTTCTTC; CDR3 protein: CATMFSGSSYNEQFF
clone size: few; J gene: TRBJ2-5; V gene: TRBV7-7; D gene: .; CDR3 DNA: TGTGCCAGCAGCTCTCCGGGCCAAGAGACCCAGTACTTC; CDR3 protein: CASSSPGQETQYF
clone size: .; J gene: TRBJ2-5; V gene: TRBV7-2; D gene: .; CDR3 DNA: TGTGCCAGCAGCTTAGACCAGCGGCAAGAGACCCAGTACTTC; CDR3 protein: CASSLDQRQETQYF
clone size: .; J gene: TRBJ1-2; V gene: TRBV6-6; D gene: .; CDR3 DNA: TGTGCCAGCAGTTACGGGCAGGGGACTAACTATGGCTACACCTTC; CDR3 protein: CASSYGQGTNYGYTF
clone size: .; J gene: TRBJ2-7; V gene: TRBV29-1; D gene: .; CDR3 DNA: TGCAGCGTGTCAGACTCATCCTACGAGCAGTACTTC; CDR3 protein: CSVSDSSYEQYF
clone size: many; J gene: TRBJ1-1; V gene: TRBV9; D gene: TRBD1; CDR3 DNA: TGTGCCAGCAGCGTTAACTACAGGGGTAGTGAAGCTTTCTTT; CDR3 protein: CASSVNYRGSEAFF
clone size: many; J gene: TRBJ2-7; V gene: TRBV7-2; D gene: .; CDR3 DNA: TGTGCCAGCACCCGCCCCGGACACGGTTACGAGCAGTACTTC; CDR3 protein: CASTRPGHGYEQYF
clone size: many; J gene: TRBJ2-7; V gene: TRBV4-1; D gene: TRBD1; CDR3 DNA: TGCGCCAGCCGACACCAGGAGACAGGGGGCTACGAGCAGTACTTC; CDR3 protein: CASRHQETGGYEQYF
clone size: .; J gene: TRBJ2-5; V gene: TRBV12-3/TRBV12-4; D gene: .; CDR3 DNA: TGTGCCAGCAGCGATGTAATGGAGACCCAGTACTTC; CDR3 protein: CASSDVMETQYF
clone size: .; J gene: TRBJ1-1; V gene: TRBV11-1; D gene: .; CDR3 DNA: TGTGCCAGCAGCTTCCTACAAGGGAACACTGAAGCTTTCTTT; CDR3 protein: CASSFLQGNTEAFF
clone size: few; J gene: TRBJ1-4; V gene: TRBV30; D gene: .; CDR3 DNA: TGTGCCTGGAGCCCGCGCGGGGCTCGGGAAAAACTGTTTTTT; CDR3 protein: CAWSPRGAREKLFF
clone size: .; J gene: TRBJ1-2; V gene: TRBV28; D gene: TRBD1; CDR3 DNA: TGTGCCAGCAGTTATTACTCACAGGGGGCTGGTGGCTACACCTTC; CDR3 protein: CASSYYSQGAGGYTF
clone size: .; J gene: TRBJ2-5; V gene: TRBV20-1; D gene: .; CDR3 DNA: TGCAGTGCTCTCCACGGGGGAACCCAGTACTTC; CDR3 protein: CSALHGGTQYF
clone size: .; J gene: TRBJ1-4; V gene: TRBV28; D gene: .; CDR3 DNA: TGTGCCAGCAGTCTACGGAGGGGAGCTAATGAAAAACTGTTTTTT; CDR3 protein: CASSLRRGANEKLFF
clone size: few; J gene: TRBJ2-3; V gene: TRBV29-1; D gene: .; CDR3 DNA: TGCAGCGCGGCCGGGGATACGCAGTATTTT; CDR3 protein: CSAAGDTQYF
clone size: few; J gene: TRBJ2-2; V gene: TRBV30; D gene: .; CDR3 DNA: TGTGCCTGGGTCTCCGGGACATTGAACACCGGGGAGCTGTTTTTT; CDR3 protein: CAWVSGTLNTGELFF
clone size: .; J gene: TRBJ2-5; V gene: TRBV5-1; D gene: .; CDR3 DNA: TGCGCCAGCAGCTTGAAAGGCTCTGGTGAAGAGACCCAGTACTTC; CDR3 protein: CASSLKGSGEETQYF
clone size: many; J gene: TRBJ1-1; V gene: TRBV30; D gene: .; CDR3 DNA: TGTGCCTGGAGTGTATCTGGGACGGGTACTGAAGCTTTCTTT; CDR3 protein: CAWSVSGTGTEAFF
clone size: .; J gene: TRBJ2-2; V gene: TRBV29-1; D gene: .; CDR3 DNA: .; CDR3 protein: CSVPGGGAPGSCFF
clone size: .; J gene: TRBJ2-1; V gene: TRBV29-1; D gene: .; CDR3 DNA: TGCAGCGTTATTGAATCCTCCTACAATGAGCAGTTCTTC; CDR3 protein: CSVIESSYNEQFF
clone size: .; J gene: TRBJ2-2; V gene: TRBV28; D gene: .; CDR3 DNA: TGTGCCAGCAGCCAGTTTGGGCTCAACACCGGGGAGCTGTTTTTT; CDR3 protein: CASSQFGLNTGELFF
clone size: many; J gene: TRBJ2-7; V gene: TRBV28; D gene: .; CDR3 DNA: TGTGCCAGCAGTTGGGTGGGACCCACCTACGAGCAGTACTTC; CDR3 protein: CASSWVGPTYEQYF
clone size: .; J gene: TRBJ2-1; V gene: TRBV29-1; D gene: .; CDR3 DNA: TGCAGCGTTGAAGAGGGACTGAGCTACAATGAGCAGTTCTTC; CDR3 protein: CSVEEGLSYNEQFF
clone size: .; J gene: TRBJ2-3; V gene: TRBV5-1; D gene: TRBD2; CDR3 DNA: TGCGCCAGCAGCCCGCCTCTAGCGGAAAGCACAGATACGCAGTATTTT; CDR3 protein: CASSPPLAESTDTQYF
clone size: few; J gene: TRBJ2-1; V gene: TRBV24-1; D gene: .; CDR3 DNA: TGTGCCACCAGTGATTTGAGGGCAGGGGCTGTCAATGAGCAGTTCTTC; CDR3 protein: CATSDLRAGAVNEQFF
clone size: .; J gene: TRBJ1-4; V gene: TRBV20-1; D gene: .; CDR3 DNA: TGCAGTGCCCAGGCCCCTAATGAAAAACTGTTTTTT; CDR3 protein: CSAQAPNEKLFF
clone size: many; J gene: TRBJ2-7; V gene: TRBV20-1; D gene: TRBD1; CDR3 DNA: TGCAGTGCACAAACGGGACAGGGATTCGGCGAGCAGTACTTC; CDR3 protein: CSAQTGQGFGEQYF
clone size: few; J gene: TRBJ2-7; V gene: TRBV7-6; D gene: TRBD1; CDR3 DNA: TGTGCCAGCAGCCAGGGGTCGGGACAGGGCTACGAGCAGTACTTC; CDR3 protein: CASSQGSGQGYEQYF
clone size: few; J gene: TRBJ2-1; V gene: TRBV28; D gene: TRBD2; CDR3 DNA: TGTGCCAGCAGGCCCACAAGCGGGAGTTACAATGAGCAGTTCTTC; CDR3 protein: CASRPTSGSYNEQFF
clone size: many; J gene: TRBJ2-5; V gene: TRBV7-2; D gene: .; CDR3 DNA: TGTGCCAGCAGCTCTACCGGGACTCACAAAGAGACCCAGTACTTC; CDR3 protein: CASSSTGTHKETQYF
clone size: few; J gene: TRBJ2-1; V gene: TRBV7-8; D gene: TRBD1; CDR3 DNA: TGTGCCAGCAGCTTTCATCCCGGGACAGGGAGCAATGAGCAGTTCTTC; CDR3 protein: CASSFHPGTGSNEQFF
clone size: .; J gene: TRBJ2-1; V gene: TRBV30; D gene: TRBD1; CDR3 DNA: TGTGCCTGGAGTGGCTCCTGGGACAGAGCTGGGAATGAGCAGTTCTTC; CDR3 protein: CAWSGSWDRAGNEQFF
clone size: few; J gene: TRBJ2-2; V gene: TRBV6-5; D gene: .; CDR3 DNA: TGTGCCAGCAAGTGGGACAAAAACACCGGGGAGCTGTTTTTT; CDR3 protein: CASKWDKNTGELFF
clone size: few; J gene: TRBJ2-1; V gene: TRBV20-1; D gene: TRBD2; CDR3 DNA: TGCAGTGCTAGGTCTACAAATTCCAAGCGGGAGGCATCGCCCAATGAGCAGTTCTTC; CDR3 protein: CSARSTNSKREASPNEQFF